One and the same sample provided the 26 T cell receptor beta chains below, sequenced in a study of CD8 T cells in ankylosing spondylitis. Study-wide points: Seemingly characteristic of ankylosing spondylitis blood was a TCR beta motif consisting of eight highly homologous variants.

Via MiXCR, TCRdb re-called the 5' RACE reads, giving one row per CDR3 protein. The repertoire includes some 800,000 distinct CDR3 sequences, approximately 12% of them detected once, and less than 0.65% sits in the top ten. Antigen specificity for these receptors is unknown. The sequenced sample was blood, either unsorted or a sorted T cell fraction (not recorded which). These receptors were taken from a male donor with ankylosing spondylitis.

This rearrangement joins TRBV28 to TRBJ2-7; a possible D gene is TRBD2 (6 bases). The CDR3 runs 13 residues. V gave up 7 bases and J gave up 7 bases, with 17 bases separating them. Germline-derived CDR1 and CDR2 are MDHEN and SYDVKM. For the CDR3, the DNA is TGTGCCAGCACCACCATCGGGACTTATGAGCAGTACTTC. Residues: CASTTIGTYEQYF.

This clonotype was counted between two and nine times. The chain is built from TRBV9 and TRBJ2-1; D unclear. Germline CDR1 SGDLS, CDR2 YYNGEE. This CDR3 has 13 residues. V was pared by 0 bases and J by 8 bases, with 9 bases between. The CDR3: CASSVGGSYEQFF. The CDR3 region has the DNA TGTGCCAGCAGCGTAGGAGGTTCATATGAGCAGTTCTTC.

This clonotype showed up just a few times. The chain uses TRBV6-1 and TRBJ1-5, with TRBD1 matching 8 bases. The CDR3 sequence is 17 residues long. Germline V gene data show CDR1 as MNHNS and CDR2 as SASEGT. V shed 5 bases, J shed 1 base, and the junction held 10 bases outside the gene matches. This chain's CDR3 is CASSNSQGVFSNQPQHF. The DNA of the CDR3 is TGTGCCAGCAGTAATTCACAGGGGGTTTTCAGCAATCAGCCCCAGCATTTT.

This clonotype has just a few counts. The V and J genes are TRBV5-1 and TRBJ2-6; unclear D gene. CDR3 size: 16 residues. CDR1 and CDR2 from the germline V gene are SGHRS and YFSETQ. The V gene lost 2 bases and the J gene lost 0 bases, with 9 bases spanning the gap. The CDR3 here is CASSFGPTSGANVLTF. DNA for the CDR3: TGCGCCAGCAGCTTCGGACCTACCTCTGGGGCCAACGTCCTGACTTTC.

The rearrangement links TRBV20-1 to TRBJ2-3; TRBD2 matches at 12 bases. CDR3 size: 12 residues. In germline, CDR1 is DFQATT, CDR2 SNEGSKA (reference sequence). With V trimmed by 8 bases and J by 7 bases, 4 bases remained unmatched. The CDR3 region has the DNA TGCAGTCCACTAGCGGGAGGAAATACGCAGTATTTT. This codes for CSPLAGGNTQYF.

The chain joins TRBV6-2 or TRBV6-3 to TRBJ2-7, with D perhaps matching TRBD1 or TRBD2 (5 bases each). Germline CDR1 reads MNHEY; CDR2 reads SVGEGT. V was trimmed by 4 bases and J by 2 bases, leaving 18 bases between them. This CDR3 contains 16 residues. Here the CDR3 DNA reads TGTGCCAGCAGTTCCTGGGACGCCGCCCAAACCTACGAGCAGTACTTC. Translated: CASSSWDAAQTYEQYF.

This chain connects TRBV28 to TRBJ2-7; the match to TRBD1 covers 9 bases. This CDR3 has 11 amino acids. Germline loops: CDR1 MDHEN, CDR2 SYDVKM. The J segment lost 6 bases and the V segment lost 10 bases, leaving 4 bases of the junction unmatched. The CDR3 protein is CAKGQGCEQYF. The CDR3 bases are TGTGCCAAGGGACAGGGTTGCGAGCAGTACTTC.

This clonotype was observed many times. The V call is TRBV20-1, the J call TRBJ2-7; D gene unclear. CDR1 DFQATT and CDR2 SNEGSKA come from the germline V gene (reference sequence). Trimming left V 0 bases short and J 2 bases short, with 17 bases between. CDR3 length: 16 amino acids. The CDR3 DNA reads as TGCAGTGCTAGAGACCCCGAGAACCCGGCTCCCTACGAGCAGTACTTC. Amino acids: CSARDPENPAPYEQYF.

This clonotype was seen more than once but under ten times. The chain combines TRBV7-2 with TRBJ2-2, with TRBD1 matching over 11 bases. CDR1 is SGHTA and CDR2 is FQGNSA in the germline V gene. The CDR3 sequence is 16 residues long. With 5 bases clipped from V and 5 bases from J, the junction kept 7 bases outside the gene matches. The CDR3 sequence is CASSTDRGLGTGELFF. The CDR3 DNA is TGTGCCAGCAGCACGGACAGGGGGCTGGGAACCGGGGAGCTGTTTTTT.

This clonotype appeared a few times. The genes are TRBV5-1 and TRBJ1-4; D is unclear. CDR3 length equals 14 residues. Trimming shortened V by 3 bases and J by 3 bases, and 9 bases separated the two germline ends. From germline, CDR1 is SGHRS and CDR2 YFSETQ. CDR3 protein: CASSWTDSNEKLFF. The DNA of the CDR3 is TGCGCCAGCAGCTGGACGGACTCTAATGAAAAACTGTTTTTT.

The table lists this clonotype with a few counts. V usage is TRBV4-2 and J usage is TRBJ2-3; D possibly uses TRBD1 or TRBD2 (5 bases each). There are 15 residues in the CDR3. CDR1 LGHNA and CDR2 YNFKEQ come from the germline V gene. V lost 5 bases, J lost 1 base, and 13 bases lay in between. This CDR3 reads CASSSGRRGTDTQYF. As DNA, the CDR3 is TGTGCCAGCAGCTCGGGACGACGAGGCACAGATACGCAGTATTTT.

This clonotype occurred a few times. The chain has TRBV10-3 and TRBJ2-5; D perhaps matches TRBD1 (5 bases). The CDR3 length is 13 residues. Germline lookup yields CDR1 ENHRY and CDR2 SYGVKD. Trimming left V 3 bases short and J 1 base short, with 6 bases between. CDR3 sequence reads: CAISEGVQETQYF. The CDR3 DNA follows: TGTGCCATCAGTGAAGGGGTCCAAGAGACCCAGTACTTC.

V and J are TRBV6-1 and TRBJ1-1, with D unclear. Trimming left V 6 bases short and J 10 bases short, with 18 bases between. This CDR3 comprises 13 residues. Germline CDR1 MNHNS, CDR2 SASEGT. The CDR3 region has the DNA TGTGCCAGCAGCCCCCCTGGAGGCGCGAGAGCTTTCTTT. Protein product: CASSPPGGARAFF.

The chain links TRBV27 to TRBJ2-7, with 7 positions matching TRBD1. This CDR3 has 14 amino acids. The germline V gene encodes CDR1 MNHEY and CDR2 SMNVEV (reference sequence). V gave up 8 bases and J gave up 6 bases; unmatched junction bases: 13. CDR3 DNA sequence: TGTGCCAGCGGTAAGAGGACGACAGGGACCGAGCAGTACTTC. Translating gives CASGKRTTGTEQYF.

This clonotype came up a few times. The genes are TRBV20-1 and TRBJ1-1; D remains unclear. The V end was cut by 8 bases, the J end by 4 bases, with 17 bases between. The CDR3 has 13 amino acids. Germline values: CDR1 DFQATT, CDR2 SNEGSKA (reference sequence). This CDR3 reads CSPSGGYTTEAFF. CDR3 sequence (DNA): TGCAGTCCCTCGGGAGGGTACACCACTGAAGCTTTCTTT.

A few counts support this clonotype. V is TRBV5-1 and J is TRBJ2-5, with D possibly being TRBD2 (6 bases). Germline V gene data show CDR1 as SGHRS and CDR2 as YFSETQ. This CDR3 has 15 amino acids. Trimming removed 5 bases from V and 5 bases from J, with 19 bases in between. CDR3 sequence reads: CASRLQGLPMETQYF. CDR3 in DNA: TGCGCCAGCAGACTCCAGGGACTCCCCATGGAGACCCAGTACTTC.

This clonotype has only a few counts. This chain connects TRBV10-1 to TRBJ2-1; D uncertain. The CDR3 length is 13 residues. Deletions cut 0 bases from V and 7 bases from J, with 7 bases between. The germline gives CDR1 WNHNN, CDR2 SYGVQD (reference sequence). As DNA, the CDR3 is TGCGCCAGCAGTGAGTCCCAGAGAAATGAGCAGTTCTTC. This sequence encodes CASSESQRNEQFF.

This clonotype was seen repeatedly, ten times or more. The rearrangement joins TRBV6-5 to TRBJ2-7; unclear D gene. CDR1 is MNHEY and CDR2 is SVGAGI in the germline V gene. V lost 6 bases, J lost 2 bases, and 8 bases lay in between. This CDR3 is 12 amino acids long. The CDR3, as DNA: TGTGCCAGCAGGGGCGACACCTACGAGCAGTACTTC. This sequence encodes CASRGDTYEQYF.

This clonotype was recorded a few times. The chain combines TRBV29-1 with TRBJ2-5; 10 positions agree with TRBD2. This CDR3 contains 14 residues. Unmatched junction bases numbered 6, after V lost 3 bases and J lost 5 bases. The germline V gene has CDR1 SQVTM and CDR2 ANQGSEA. The CDR3 DNA reads TGCAGCGTTGAGGCTAGCGGGAGTAGGGAGACCCAGTACTTC. Protein sequence: CSVEASGSRETQYF.

This clonotype was counted between two and nine times. V usage is TRBV20-1 and J usage is TRBJ1-3; D is unclear. This CDR3 is built from 13 residues. Germline assignment: CDR1 DFQATT and CDR2 SNEGSKA (reference sequence). Trimming cost V 6 bases and J 3 bases, with 12 bases left between them. As DNA, the CDR3 is TGCAGTGCCTTTCCTGAAAGTGGAAACACCATATATTTT. It translates to CSAFPESGNTIYF.

In its sample, this clonotype was seen a few times. This rearrangement joins TRBV5-1 to TRBJ1-6; 7 bases are a match to TRBD1. Germline values: CDR1 SGHRS, CDR2 YFSETQ. The CDR3 length is 14 residues. V shed 6 bases and J 7 bases; nucleotides not matched to a gene: 7. The CDR3, as DNA: TGCGCCAGCAAACTTACAGGGGAGAATTCACCCCTCCACTTT. It translates to CASKLTGENSPLHF.

This clonotype turned up a few times. V is TRBV5-1 and J is TRBJ2-7; unclear D gene. The CDR3 runs to 10 residues. Trimming removed 9 bases at V and 4 bases at J, with 8 bases between. Germline V gene data show CDR1 as SGHRS and CDR2 as YFSETQ. The CDR3 sequence is CANLTYEQYF. Here the CDR3 DNA reads TGCGCCAACTTGACGTACGAGCAGTACTTC.

The table lists this clonotype with a few counts. The CDR3 spells CASSPPLADSTDTQYF. The CDR3, as DNA: TGCGCCAGCAGCCCCCCCCTAGCGGATAGCACAGATACGCAGTATTTT. The rearrangement links TRBV5-1 to TRBJ2-3, with 7 bases aligning to TRBD2. The CDR3 is 16 amino acids. Germline CDR1 reads SGHRS; CDR2 reads YFSETQ. V lost 4 bases and J lost 0; bases outside the gene matches: 8.

By share of the sample, this clonotype is medium-sized (0.01 to 0.1%). This chain links TRBV10-3 with TRBJ2-7; D might be TRBD2 (5 bases). Trimming stripped 4 bases from V and 3 bases from J, with 13 bases between. CDR1 and CDR2 (germline): ENHRY, SYGVKD. The CDR3 is 14 residues long. The CDR3: CAISAGGFFYEQYF. CDR3 sequence (DNA): TGTGCCATCAGTGCAGGAGGATTTTTCTACGAGCAGTACTTC.

This clonotype appeared once. The chain recombines TRBV2 with TRBJ1-2; no clear D. Trimming cost V 4 bases and J 2 bases, with 8 bases left between them. Germline V gene sequence: CDR1 SNHLY, CDR2 FYNNEI. The length of the CDR3 is 13 residues. The DNA for the CDR3 is TGTGCCAGCAGTGCGGCCCTAAACTATGGCTACACCTTC. This translates into CASSAALNYGYTF. The full variable domain, rest sourced from reference TRBV2 and TRBJ1-2, is EPEVTQTPSHQVTQMGQEVILRCVPISNHLYFYWYRQILGQKVEFLVSFYNNEISEKSEIFDDQFSVERPDGSNFTLKIRSTKLEDSAMYFCASSAALNYGYTFGSGTRLTVV.

This clonotype was detected a few times. The V gene is TRBV4-3, the J gene TRBJ2-7; a possible D gene is TRBD2 (5 bases). V lost 2 bases and J lost 3, with 14 bases in between. Germline loops: CDR1 LGHNA, CDR2 YSLEER. CDR3 length: 15 residues. This CDR3 reads CASSQWGAGGYEQYF. DNA of the CDR3: TGCGCCAGCAGCCAATGGGGAGCCGGAGGCTACGAGCAGTACTTC.